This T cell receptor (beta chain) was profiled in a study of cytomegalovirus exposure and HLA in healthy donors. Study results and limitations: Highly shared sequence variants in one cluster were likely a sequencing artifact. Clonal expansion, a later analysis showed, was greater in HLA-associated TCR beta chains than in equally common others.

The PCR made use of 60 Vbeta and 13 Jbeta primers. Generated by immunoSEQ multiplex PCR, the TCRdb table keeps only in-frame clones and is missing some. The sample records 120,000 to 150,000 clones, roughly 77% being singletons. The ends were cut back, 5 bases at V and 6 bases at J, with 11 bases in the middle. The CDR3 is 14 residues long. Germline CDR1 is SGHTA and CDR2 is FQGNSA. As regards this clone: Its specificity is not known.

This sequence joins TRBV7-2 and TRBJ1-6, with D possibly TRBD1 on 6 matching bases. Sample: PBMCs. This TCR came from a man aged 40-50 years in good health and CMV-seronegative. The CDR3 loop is CASSGQPGNSPLHF. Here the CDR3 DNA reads TGTGCCAGCAGCGGACAGCCGGGTAATTCACCCCTCCACTTT.